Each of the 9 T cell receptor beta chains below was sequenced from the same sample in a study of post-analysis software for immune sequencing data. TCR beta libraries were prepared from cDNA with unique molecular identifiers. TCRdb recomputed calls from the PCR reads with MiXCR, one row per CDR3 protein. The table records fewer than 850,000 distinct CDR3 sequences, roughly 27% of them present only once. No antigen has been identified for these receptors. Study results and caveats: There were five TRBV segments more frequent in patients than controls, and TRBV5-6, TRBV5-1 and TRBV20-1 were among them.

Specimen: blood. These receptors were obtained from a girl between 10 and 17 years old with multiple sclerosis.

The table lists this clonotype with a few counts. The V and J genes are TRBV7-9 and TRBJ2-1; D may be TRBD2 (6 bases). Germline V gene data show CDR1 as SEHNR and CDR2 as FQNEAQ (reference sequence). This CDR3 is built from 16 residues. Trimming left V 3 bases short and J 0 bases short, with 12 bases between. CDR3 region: CASSFSGHISYNEQFF. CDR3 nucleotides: TGTGCCAGCAGCTTTAGCGGACACATCTCCTACAATGAGCAGTTCTTC. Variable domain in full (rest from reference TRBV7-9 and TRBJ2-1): DTGVSQNPRHKITKRGQNVTFRCDPISEHNRLYWYRQTLGQGPEFLTYFQNEAQLEKSRLLSDRFSAERPKGSFSTLEIQRTEQGDSAMYLCASSFSGHISYNEQFFGPGTRLTVL.

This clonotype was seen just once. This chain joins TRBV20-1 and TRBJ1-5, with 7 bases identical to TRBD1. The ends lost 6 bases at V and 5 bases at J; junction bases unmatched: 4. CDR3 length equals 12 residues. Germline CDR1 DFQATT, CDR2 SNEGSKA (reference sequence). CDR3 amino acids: CSATDRDQPQHF. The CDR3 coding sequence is TGCAGTGCAACCGACAGGGATCAGCCCCAGCATTTT.

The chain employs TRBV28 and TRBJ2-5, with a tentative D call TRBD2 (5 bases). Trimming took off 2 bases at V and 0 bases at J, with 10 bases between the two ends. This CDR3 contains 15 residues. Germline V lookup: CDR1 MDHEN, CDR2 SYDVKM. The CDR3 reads CASSLAGRHQETQYF. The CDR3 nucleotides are TGTGCCAGCAGTTTAGCGGGTCGCCACCAAGAGACCCAGTACTTC.

The CDR3: CAGSRLEGTGGNEQFF. For the CDR3, the DNA is TGTGCCGGTAGTCGCTTAGAAGGGACAGGGGGCAATGAGCAGTTCTTC. The V call is TRBV27, the J call TRBJ2-1; 11 bases are a match to TRBD1. Germline V gene sequence: CDR1 MNHEY, CDR2 SMNVEV (reference sequence). Unmatched junction bases numbered 15, after V lost 11 bases and J lost 6 bases. There are 16 residues in the CDR3.

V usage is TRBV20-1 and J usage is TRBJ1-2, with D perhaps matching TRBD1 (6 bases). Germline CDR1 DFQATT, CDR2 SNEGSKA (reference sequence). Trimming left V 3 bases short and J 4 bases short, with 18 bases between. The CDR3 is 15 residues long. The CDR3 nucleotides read TGCAGTGCTAGTGCCCGCTACCAGGGGCTCTATGGCTACACCTTC. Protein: CSASARYQGLYGYTF.

CDR3 loop: CSASGPLGKFF. The CDR3 DNA is TGCAGTGCAAGTGGGCCCCTCGGGAAGTTCTTC. This chain connects TRBV20-1 to TRBJ2-1; weak D call: TRBD2 (5 bases). The CDR3 sequence is 11 residues long. Germline CDR1 is DFQATT and CDR2 is SNEGSKA (reference sequence). The germline V and J ends were trimmed by 6 bases and 14 bases, with 17 bases remaining between them.

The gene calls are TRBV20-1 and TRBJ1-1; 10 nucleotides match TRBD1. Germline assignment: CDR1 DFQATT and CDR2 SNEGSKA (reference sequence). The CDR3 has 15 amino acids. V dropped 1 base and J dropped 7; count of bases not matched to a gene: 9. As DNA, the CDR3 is TGCAGTGCTAGAGCAGTGGGACAGGGGTTCGGTGAAGCTTTCTTT. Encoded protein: CSARAVGQGFGEAFF.

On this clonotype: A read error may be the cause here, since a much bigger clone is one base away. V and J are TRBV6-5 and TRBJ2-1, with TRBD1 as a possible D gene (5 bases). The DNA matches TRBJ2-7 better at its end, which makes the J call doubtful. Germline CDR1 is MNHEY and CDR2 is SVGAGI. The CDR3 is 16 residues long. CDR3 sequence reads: CASSGHGVILYNEQYF. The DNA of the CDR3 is TGTGCCAGCAGTGGACATGGAGTAATTCTCTACAATGAGCAGTACTTC.

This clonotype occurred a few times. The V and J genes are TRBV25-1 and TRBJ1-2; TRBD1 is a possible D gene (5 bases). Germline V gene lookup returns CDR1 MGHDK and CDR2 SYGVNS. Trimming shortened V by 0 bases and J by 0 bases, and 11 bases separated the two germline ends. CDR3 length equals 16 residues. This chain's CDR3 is CASSEYYGGSNYGYTF. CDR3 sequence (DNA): TGTGCCAGCAGTGAATATTACGGGGGTTCTAACTATGGCTACACCTTC.